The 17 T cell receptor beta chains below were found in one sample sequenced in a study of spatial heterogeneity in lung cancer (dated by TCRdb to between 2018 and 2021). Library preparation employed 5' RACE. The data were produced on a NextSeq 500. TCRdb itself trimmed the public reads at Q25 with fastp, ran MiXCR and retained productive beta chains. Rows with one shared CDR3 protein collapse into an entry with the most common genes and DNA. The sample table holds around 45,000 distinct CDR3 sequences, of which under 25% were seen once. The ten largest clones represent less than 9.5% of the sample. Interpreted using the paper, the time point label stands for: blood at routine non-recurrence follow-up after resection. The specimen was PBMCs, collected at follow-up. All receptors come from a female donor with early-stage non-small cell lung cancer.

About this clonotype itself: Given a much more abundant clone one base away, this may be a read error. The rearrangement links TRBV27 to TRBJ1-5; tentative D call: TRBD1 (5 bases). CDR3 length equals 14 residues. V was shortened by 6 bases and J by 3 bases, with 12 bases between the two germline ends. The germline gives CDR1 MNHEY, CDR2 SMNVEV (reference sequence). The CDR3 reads CASRDSGTNQPQHF. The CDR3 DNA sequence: TGTGCCAGCAGAGACTCGGGGACCAATCAGCCCCAGCATTTT.

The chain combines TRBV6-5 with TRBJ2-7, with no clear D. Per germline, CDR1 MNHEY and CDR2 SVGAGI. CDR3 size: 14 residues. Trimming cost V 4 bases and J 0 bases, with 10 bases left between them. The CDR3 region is CASSSLRSSYEQYV. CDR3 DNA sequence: TGTGCCAGCAGTTCACTTAGGAGCTCCTACGAGCAGTACGTC.

CDR3 DNA: TGTGCCAGCAGCAGCCCGACTAGCGGTCACACCGGGGAGCTGTTTTTT. Translated, it gives CASSSPTSGHTGELFF. The V and J genes are TRBV5-4 and TRBJ2-2, with 9 bases that match TRBD2. The V segment lost 4 bases and the J segment 3 bases; nucleotides outside the gene matches: 7. CDR1 and CDR2 (germline): SGHNT, YYREEE (reference sequence). The CDR3 runs 16 residues.

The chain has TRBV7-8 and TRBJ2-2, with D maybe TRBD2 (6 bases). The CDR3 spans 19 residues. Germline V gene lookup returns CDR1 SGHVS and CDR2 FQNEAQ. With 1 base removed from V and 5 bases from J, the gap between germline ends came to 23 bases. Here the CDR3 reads CASSLVWEAGRVPTGELFF. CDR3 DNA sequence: TGTGCCAGCAGCTTAGTTTGGGAAGCGGGTAGAGTCCCAACCGGGGAGCTGTTTTTT.

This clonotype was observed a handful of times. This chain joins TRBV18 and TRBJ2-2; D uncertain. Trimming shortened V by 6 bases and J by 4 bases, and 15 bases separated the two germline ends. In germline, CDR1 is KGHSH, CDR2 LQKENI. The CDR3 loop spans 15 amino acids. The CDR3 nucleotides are TGTGCCAGCTCGCCCCGGGCAGACCCCACCGGGGAGCTGTTTTTT. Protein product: CASSPRADPTGELFF.

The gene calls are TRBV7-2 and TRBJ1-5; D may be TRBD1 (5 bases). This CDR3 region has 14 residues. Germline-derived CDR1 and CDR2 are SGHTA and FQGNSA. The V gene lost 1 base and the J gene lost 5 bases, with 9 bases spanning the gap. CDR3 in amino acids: CASSLVFRDQPQHF. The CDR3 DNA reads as TGTGCCAGCAGCTTAGTGTTCAGGGATCAGCCCCAGCATTTT.

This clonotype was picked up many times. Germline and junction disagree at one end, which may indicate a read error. CDR3 region: CASSLQETQYF. DNA of the CDR3: TGTGCCAGCAGCTTACAAGAGACCCAGTACTTC. This chain links TRBV5-1 with TRBJ2-5; D is unresolved. CDR1 is SGHRS, CDR2 YFSETQ, per germline. The CDR3 runs to 11 residues.

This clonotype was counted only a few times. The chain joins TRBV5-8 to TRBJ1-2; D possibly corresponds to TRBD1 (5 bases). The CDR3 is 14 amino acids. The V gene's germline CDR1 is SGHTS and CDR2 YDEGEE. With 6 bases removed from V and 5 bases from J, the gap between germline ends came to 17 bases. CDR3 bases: TGTGCCAGCAACCCCGGGACGGCCTATTATGGCTACACCTTC. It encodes CASNPGTAYYGYTF.

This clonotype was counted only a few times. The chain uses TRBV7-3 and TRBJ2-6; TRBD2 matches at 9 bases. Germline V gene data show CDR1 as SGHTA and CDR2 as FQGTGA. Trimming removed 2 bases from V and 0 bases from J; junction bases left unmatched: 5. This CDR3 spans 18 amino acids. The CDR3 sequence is CASSLYVAGDSGANVLTF. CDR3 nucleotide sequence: TGTGCCAGCAGCTTATATGTAGCGGGAGACTCTGGGGCCAACGTCCTGACTTTC.

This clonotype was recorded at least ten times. This CDR3 is CSVDWTGQTAFF. CDR3 sequence (DNA): TGCAGCGTTGACTGGACAGGTCAAACGGCTTTCTTT. The chain carries TRBV29-1 and TRBJ1-1, with 7 bases fitting TRBD1. After removal of 3 bases from V and 11 bases from J, the junction contained 9 bases not matched to a gene. In germline, CDR1 is SQVTM, CDR2 ANQGSEA. This CDR3 region has 12 residues.

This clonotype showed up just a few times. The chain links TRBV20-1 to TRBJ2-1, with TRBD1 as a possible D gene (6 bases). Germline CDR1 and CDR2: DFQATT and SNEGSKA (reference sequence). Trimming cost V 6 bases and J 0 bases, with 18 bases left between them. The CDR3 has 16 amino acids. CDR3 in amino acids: CSAPDRGGSSYNEQFF. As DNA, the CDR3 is TGCAGTGCCCCGGACAGAGGGGGAAGCTCCTACAATGAGCAGTTCTTC.

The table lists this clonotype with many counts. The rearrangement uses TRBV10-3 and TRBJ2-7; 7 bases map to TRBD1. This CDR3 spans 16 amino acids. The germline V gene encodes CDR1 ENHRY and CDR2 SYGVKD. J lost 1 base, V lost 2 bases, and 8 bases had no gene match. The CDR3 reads CAISEPTGLGSYEQYF. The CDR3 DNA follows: TGTGCCATCAGTGAGCCGACAGGGCTAGGATCCTACGAGCAGTACTTC.

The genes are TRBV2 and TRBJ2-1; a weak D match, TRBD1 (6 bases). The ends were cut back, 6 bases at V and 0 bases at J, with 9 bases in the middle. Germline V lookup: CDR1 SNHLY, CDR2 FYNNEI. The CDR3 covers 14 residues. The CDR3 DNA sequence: TGTGCCAGCAGGCTGACAGGCTCCTACAATGAGCAGTTCTTC. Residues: CASRLTGSYNEQFF.

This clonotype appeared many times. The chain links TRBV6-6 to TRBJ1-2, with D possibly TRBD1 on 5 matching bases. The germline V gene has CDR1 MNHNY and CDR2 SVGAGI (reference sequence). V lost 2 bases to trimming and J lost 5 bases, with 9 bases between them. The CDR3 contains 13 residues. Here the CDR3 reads CASSYGGPYGYTF. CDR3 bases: TGTGCCAGCAGTTACGGGGGACCTTATGGCTACACCTTC.

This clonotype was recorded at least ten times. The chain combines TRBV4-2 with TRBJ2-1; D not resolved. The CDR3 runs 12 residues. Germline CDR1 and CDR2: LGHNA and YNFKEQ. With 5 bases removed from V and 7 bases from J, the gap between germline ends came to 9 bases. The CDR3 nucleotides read TGTGCCAGCAGCTCCCTTGGAAATGAGCAGTTCTTC. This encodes CASSSLGNEQFF.

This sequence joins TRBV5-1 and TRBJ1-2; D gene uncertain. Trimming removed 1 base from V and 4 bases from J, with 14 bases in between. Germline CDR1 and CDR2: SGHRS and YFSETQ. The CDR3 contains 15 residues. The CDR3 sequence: CASSLTATGSYGYTF. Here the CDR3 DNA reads TGCGCCAGCAGCTTGACTGCGACTGGGAGCTATGGCTACACCTTC.

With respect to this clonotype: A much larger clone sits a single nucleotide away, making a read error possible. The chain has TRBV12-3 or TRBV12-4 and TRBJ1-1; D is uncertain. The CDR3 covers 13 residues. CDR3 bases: TGTCCCAGCAGTTTATCAGGCAACACTGAAGCTTTCTTT. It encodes CPSSLSGNTEAFF.